This T cell receptor (beta chain) comes out of a study of glioma-infiltrating T cells after dendritic cell vaccination. Study summary: Samples are from glioblastoma patients in Phase I and II dendritic cell vaccine trials. Patients received autologous tumor lysate-pulsed dendritic cell vaccination between about 2002 and 2013.

This clone was recorded once. Isocitrate dehydrogenase mutation was absent in all glioblastoma patients. Before vaccination, two weeks after the third vaccination, and at progression, PBMC were collected. The repertoire was sequenced with immunoSEQ multiplex PCR; TCRdb's copy has only in-frame clones and lacks some. The sample holds some 73,000 clones, about four fifths seen once. The CDR3 contains 15 residues. Trimming left V 2 bases short and J 2 bases short, with 12 bases between. Germline assignment: CDR1 SGHDN and CDR2 FVKESK. V usage is TRBV14 and J usage is TRBJ1-2; tentative D call: TRBD1 (6 bases). The sequencing here drew on blood, taken before dendritic cell vaccination. This clonotype originated in a human donor with glioblastoma. Here the CDR3 DNA reads TGTGCCAGCAGCCAATTTCAGGGGAAAAACTATGGCTACACCTTC. This gives the protein CASSQFQGKNYGYTF.